This TCR beta chain derives from a study of beta chain features in type 1 diabetes (dated by TCRdb to 2017 to 2018). General notes on the study: Mean age, gender distribution, total cell number and subset yield were not different between patients and healthy donors. Regulatory and stem cell-like memory subsets were obtained from only 8 patients and roughly 8 healthy donors, while naive and central memory subsets were obtained from all 28 donors. The study compared the TCRB repertoires of sorted circulating CD4+ T cell subsets in recently diagnosed type 1 diabetes patients with those in matched healthy donors. A total of 100 million to 110 million sorted cells were examined across all samples, and a strong correlation was observed between cell number per subset and RNA yield.

As for this clone: Its antigen is unknown. One base away there is no much larger clone; base qualities are not given.

The full study reports these points: At VDJ recombination sites, type 1 diabetes patients had fewer insertions and more deleted nucleotides, which implies abnormalities in thymic rearrangement. Shorter templates might have been favored by PCR, but patient and control samples were amplified and corrected together, so both groups would have been affected equally by any skew. A moderate but significant shortening of TCRB CDR3 length was observed in type 1 diabetes patients in all four CD4+ subsets. Because the HLA sub-analyses included only small numbers of individuals, any influence of HLA type on TCRB rearrangement was left unresolved. Naive, central memory and regulatory TCRB repertoires appeared more similar among patients than among healthy donors. Because cDNA was sequenced instead of genomic DNA, activated cells with high expression could be over-represented, although the groups did not differ in activation or CD3 levels.

From each donor, a single peripheral blood sample of around 120 mL on average was drawn into heparinised tubes. A BD FACSAria II and a panel including CD45RO, CCR7, CD25, CD127, CD95 and CD27 were used to sort naive, central memory, regulatory and stem cell-like memory CD4+ T cells. A purity above 98% was achieved for all sorted populations. PBMCs were isolated right away by Lymphoprep density gradient centrifugation and were stained directly, without culture. Samples were stained and sorted in pairs, with one healthy donor and one patient per experiment, so that batch effects were minimized. The entire isolated RNA was reverse transcribed using the High Capacity cDNA Reverse Transcription Kit, and thus expressed TCRB transcripts were sequenced. Deep immunoSEQ sequencing was applied to naive, central memory and regulatory T cell samples, giving an average of roughly 3.6 million total reads per sample. After sorted cells were lysed in RLT buffer, RNA was extracted with DNase-treated RNeasy Micro or Mini kits, with the choice depending on cell number. Each cell subset was processed separately to prevent cross-contamination, with patient and healthy donor samples processed together. The immunoSEQ multiplex PCR was used to amplify TCRB sequences from cDNA, yielding 87-bp fragments that span the CDR3 region. Sequencing of the amplicons was done on the Illumina HiSeq platform. The paper's data handling went like this. PCR bias was corrected computationally using synthetic template baselines, and reads within Hamming distance 2 were collapsed, with unmergeable singletons discarded. Reads were aligned to IMGT to assign V, D and J genes, CDR3 length, and insertions or deletions at six rearrangement sites. Within each subset, clonotype counts were normalized to sorted cell number, after which true diversity and Gini coefficients were computed with the tcR R package. Repertoire sharing was quantified using the overlap coefficient calculated on TCRB nucleotide sequences. Out-of-frame TCRB sequences from naive cells were analyzed to stand in for the pre-selection repertoire. TCRdb holds this immuneACCESS table with in-frame rearrangements only. Some clones are missing; in checked studies, unresolved V genes explain under half, and the rest has no known cause. D and trimming were read from the DNA, whereas the V and J calls and clone size are those reported in that table. This sample comprises over 650,000 clones, 11% to 15% of them detected only once. The ten largest clonotypes hold 0.04% of the sample.

The CDR3, from cysteine to phenylalanine, totals 14 residues. Left in the record is the CDR3 DNA by itself, 42 bases read in frame from the first base. CDR1 SNHLY and CDR2 FYNNEI are derived from the germline V gene. Trimming takes 4 bases from V and 1 base from J, and the germline ends sit 8 bases apart. This chain is built from TRBV2 and TRBJ1-5; the D segment cannot be called with confidence. This clonotype originated in a man between 18 and 35 years old with type 1 diabetes. Source material: naive CD4+ T cells from blood. This specimen's cell subset or site label, per the study, means: true naive CD4+ T cells. The bases read TGTGCCAGCAGTGGGGAAGGAAGCAATCAGCCCCAGCATTTT. This sequence encodes CASSGEGSNQPQHF.